This is a list of T cell receptor beta chains from one sample in a study of T cells in Graves' hyperthyroidism and ophthalmopathy. TCRdb reprocessed the multiplex PCR reads via MiXCR and lists one record per CDR3 protein. The sample has roughly 500,000 distinct CDR3 sequences, under 60% seen once; the top ten hold 15% to 20%. Sequences were obtained from peripheral blood or thyroid tissue (not recorded which). Every receptor here comes from an adult woman with Graves' disease, either hyperthyroidism or ophthalmopathy (not recorded which). The CDR3 runs from the conserved cysteine through the conserved F or W. D genes are given only for firm matches. Size tells how often a clone was seen (once, few, many) or the class of an expanded clone, and some rows leave it out.

CDR3 | DNA | J | size | D | V
CASSEEGEYNSPLHF | TGTGCCAGCAGTGAAGAGGGGGAGTATAATTCACCCCTCCACTTT | TRBJ1-6 | many | NA | TRBV6-1
CASSELETASYGYTF | TGTGCCAGCAGTGAACTTGAGACAGCCTCCTATGGCTACACCTTC | TRBJ1-2 | many | NA | TRBV6-1
CASSLSANYEQYF | TGTGCCAGTAGTCTCTCAGCGAACTACGAGCAGTACTTC | TRBJ2-7 | NA | NA | TRBV19
CASSLWGAHQPQHF | TGTGCCAGCAGTCTCTGGGGGGCCCATCAGCCCCAGCATTTT | TRBJ1-5 | many | NA | TRBV3-1
CATSRPQGDYTEAFF | TGTGCCACCAGCAGACCACAGGGGGATTACACTGAAGCTTTCTTT | TRBJ1-1 | NA | TRBD1 | TRBV15
CAISLGQGAYGYTF | TGTGCCATCAGCCTGGGACAGGGTGCCTATGGCTACACCTTC | TRBJ1-2 | NA | TRBD1 | TRBV10-3
CASTLLGTGIGNTEAFF | TGTGCCAGCACCCTGCTCGGGACAGGGATAGGAAACACTGAAGCTTTCTTT | TRBJ1-1 | NA | TRBD1 | TRBV6-1
CASSRLFAGGELFF | TGTGCCAGCAGCCGCTTATTCGCGGGCGGGGAGCTGTTTTTT | TRBJ2-2 | many | NA | TRBV13
CSARGDYEQYF | TGCAGTGCTAGAGGAGACTACGAGCAGTACTTC | TRBJ2-7 | few | NA | TRBV20-1
CASSPPELPTTEAFF | TGTGCCAGCAGCCCACCTGAGTTACCGACCACTGAAGCTTTCTTT | TRBJ1-1 | many | NA | TRBV6-5
CASSLTPKNNEKLFF | TGCGCCAGCAGCCTCACGCCCAAGAATAATGAAAAACTGTTTTTT | TRBJ1-4 | many | NA | TRBV4-1
CASSFANTGELFF | TGTGCCAGCAGCTTCGCGAACACCGGGGAGCTGTTTTTT | TRBJ2-2 | many | NA | TRBV7-3